This entry features one T cell receptor (beta chain) sequence. Its matching antigen is unknown. The assay was immunoSEQ multiplex PCR, and TCRdb's table has in-frame clones only and misses some. The repertoire holds about 510,000 clones, with 90% to 97% as singletons. Adult Caucasians living in Nashville, Tennessee made up all of the donors. This record comes from a study of shared clonotypes between healthy human individuals. V lost 5 bases, J lost 4 bases, and 21 bases lay in between. The CDR3 runs 15 residues. From germline, CDR1 is SQVTM and CDR2 ANQGSEA. Study-level results: What naive subsets generally showed was a larger estimated richness than memory subsets showed.

Material for sequencing was naive CD4+ T cells sorted from blood. The subset here: CD45RA+ positively selected. This TCR derives from a woman in her twenties or thirties in good health. The chain combines TRBV29-1 with TRBJ2-7; D is possibly TRBD2 (7 bases). As DNA, the CDR3 is TGCAGCGTTTTCCGGGAGGACAGCCAGAGTTACGAGCAGTACTTC. Translated, it gives CSVFREDSQSYEQYF.